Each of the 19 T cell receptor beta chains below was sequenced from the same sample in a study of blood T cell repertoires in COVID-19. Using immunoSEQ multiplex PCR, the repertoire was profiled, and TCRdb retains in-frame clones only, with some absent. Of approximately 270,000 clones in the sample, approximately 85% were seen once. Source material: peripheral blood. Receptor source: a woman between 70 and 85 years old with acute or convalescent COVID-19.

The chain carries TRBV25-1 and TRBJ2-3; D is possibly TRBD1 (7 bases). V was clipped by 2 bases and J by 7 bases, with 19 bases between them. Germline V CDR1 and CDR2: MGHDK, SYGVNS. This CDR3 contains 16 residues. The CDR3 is CASSESGRGTFNTQYF. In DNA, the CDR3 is TGTGCCAGCAGTGAAAGTGGCAGGGGGACTTTCAATACGCAGTATTTT.

The DNA of the CDR3 is TGTGCCAGTAGTAGGGGCAGGACAGTAGCCAAAAACATTCAGTACTTC. Protein: CASSRGRTVAKNIQYF. The rearrangement uses TRBV19 and TRBJ2-4; tentative D call: TRBD1 (6 bases). CDR3 length: 16 amino acids. CDR1 and CDR2 (germline): LNHDA, SQIVND (reference sequence). V lost 4 bases and J lost 0, with 13 bases in between.

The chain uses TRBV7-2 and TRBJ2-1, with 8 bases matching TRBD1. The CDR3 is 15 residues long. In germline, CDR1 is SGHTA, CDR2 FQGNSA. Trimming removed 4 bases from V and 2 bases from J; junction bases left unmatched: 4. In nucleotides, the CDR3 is TGTGCCAGCAGCTCGGACAGGGCCACCTACAATGAGCAGTTCTTC. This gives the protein CASSSDRATYNEQFF.

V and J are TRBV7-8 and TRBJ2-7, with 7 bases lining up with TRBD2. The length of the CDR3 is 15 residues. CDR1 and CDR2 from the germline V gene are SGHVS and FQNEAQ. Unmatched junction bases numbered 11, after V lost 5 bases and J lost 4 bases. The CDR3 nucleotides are TGTGCCAGCAGCGGACGAGCGGGACGGATGTACGAGCAGTACTTC. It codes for CASSGRAGRMYEQYF.

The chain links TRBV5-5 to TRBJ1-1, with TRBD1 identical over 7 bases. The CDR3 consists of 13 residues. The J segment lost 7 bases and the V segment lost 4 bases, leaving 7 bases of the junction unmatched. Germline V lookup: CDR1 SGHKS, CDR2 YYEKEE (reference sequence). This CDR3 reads CASSQTNRGEAFF. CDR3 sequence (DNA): TGTGCCAGCAGCCAAACCAACAGGGGTGAAGCTTTCTTT.

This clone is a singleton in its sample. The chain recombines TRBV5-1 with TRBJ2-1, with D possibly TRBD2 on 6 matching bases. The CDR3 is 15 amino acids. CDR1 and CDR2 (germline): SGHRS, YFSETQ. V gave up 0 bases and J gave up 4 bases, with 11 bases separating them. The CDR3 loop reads CASSLAGSGYNEQFF. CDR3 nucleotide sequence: TGCGCCAGCAGCTTGGCTGGTAGCGGTTACAATGAGCAGTTCTTC.

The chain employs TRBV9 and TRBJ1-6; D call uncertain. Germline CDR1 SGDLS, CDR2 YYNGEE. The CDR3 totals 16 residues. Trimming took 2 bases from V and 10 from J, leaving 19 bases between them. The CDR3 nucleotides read TGTGCCAGCAGCGTCCTTCCAATTGAGGGAGTCTCACCCCTCCACTTT. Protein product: CASSVLPIEGVSPLHF.

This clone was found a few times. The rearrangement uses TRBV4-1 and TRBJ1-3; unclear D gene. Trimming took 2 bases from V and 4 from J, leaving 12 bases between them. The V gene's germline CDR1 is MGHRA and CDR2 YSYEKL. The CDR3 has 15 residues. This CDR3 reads CASSQSERDGNTIYF. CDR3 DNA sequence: TGCGCCAGCAGCCAAAGCGAAAGAGACGGAAACACCATATATTTT.

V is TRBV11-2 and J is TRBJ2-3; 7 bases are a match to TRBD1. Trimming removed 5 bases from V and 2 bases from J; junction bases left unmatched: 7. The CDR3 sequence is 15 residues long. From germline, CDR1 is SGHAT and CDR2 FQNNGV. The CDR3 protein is CASSKTGTATDTQYF. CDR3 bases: TGTGCCAGCAGCAAGACCGGGACAGCCACAGATACGCAGTATTTT.

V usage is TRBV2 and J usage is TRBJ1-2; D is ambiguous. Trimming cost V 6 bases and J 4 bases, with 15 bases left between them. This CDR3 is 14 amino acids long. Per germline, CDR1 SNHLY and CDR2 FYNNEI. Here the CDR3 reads CASRAEGLRYGYTF. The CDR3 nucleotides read TGTGCCAGCAGGGCCGAGGGTTTACGCTATGGCTACACCTTC.

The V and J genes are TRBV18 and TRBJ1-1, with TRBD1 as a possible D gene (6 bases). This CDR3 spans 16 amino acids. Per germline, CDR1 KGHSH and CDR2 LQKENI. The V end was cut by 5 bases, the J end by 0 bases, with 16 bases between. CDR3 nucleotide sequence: TGTGCCAGCTCAGCCGGACAGAAGATAATGAACACTGAAGCTTTCTTT. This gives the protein CASSAGQKIMNTEAFF.

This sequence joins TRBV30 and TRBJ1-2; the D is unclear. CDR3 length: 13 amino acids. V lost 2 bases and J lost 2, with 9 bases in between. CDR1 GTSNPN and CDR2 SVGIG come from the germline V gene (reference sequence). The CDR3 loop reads CAWSLGENYGYTF. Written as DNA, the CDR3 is TGTGCCTGGAGTCTCGGGGAGAACTATGGCTACACCTTC.

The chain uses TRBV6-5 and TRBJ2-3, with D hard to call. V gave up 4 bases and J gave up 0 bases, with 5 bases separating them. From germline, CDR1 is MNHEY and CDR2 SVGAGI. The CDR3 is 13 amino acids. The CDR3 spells CASSFFSTDTQYF. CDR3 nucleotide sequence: TGTGCCAGCAGTTTCTTTAGCACAGATACGCAGTATTTT.

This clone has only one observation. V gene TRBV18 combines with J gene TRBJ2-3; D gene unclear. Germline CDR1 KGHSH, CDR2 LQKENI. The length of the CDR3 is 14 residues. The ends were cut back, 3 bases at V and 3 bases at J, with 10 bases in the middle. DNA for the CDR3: TGTGCCAGCTCACCTGTCTATTTGACAGATACGCAGTATTTT. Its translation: CASSPVYLTDTQYF.

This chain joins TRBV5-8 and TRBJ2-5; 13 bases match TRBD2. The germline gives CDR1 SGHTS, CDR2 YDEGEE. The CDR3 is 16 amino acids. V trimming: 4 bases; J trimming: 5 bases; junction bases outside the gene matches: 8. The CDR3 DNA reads TGTGCCAGCAGCCTCGGGACTAGCGGGAAAGGGGAGACCCAGTACTTC. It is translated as CASSLGTSGKGETQYF.

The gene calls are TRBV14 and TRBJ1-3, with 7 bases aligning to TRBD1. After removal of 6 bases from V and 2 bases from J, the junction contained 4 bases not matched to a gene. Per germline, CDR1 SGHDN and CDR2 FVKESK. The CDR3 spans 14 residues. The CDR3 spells CASRRDRAGNTIYF. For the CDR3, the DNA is TGTGCCAGCAGGCGCGACAGGGCTGGAAACACCATATATTTT.

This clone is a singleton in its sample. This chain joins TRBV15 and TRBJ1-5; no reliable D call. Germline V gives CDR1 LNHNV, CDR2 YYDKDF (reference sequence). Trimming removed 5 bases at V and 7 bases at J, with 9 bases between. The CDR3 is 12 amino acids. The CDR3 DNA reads TGTGCCACCAGCGGCTCGAGGCAGCCCCAGCATTTT. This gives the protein CATSGSRQPQHF.

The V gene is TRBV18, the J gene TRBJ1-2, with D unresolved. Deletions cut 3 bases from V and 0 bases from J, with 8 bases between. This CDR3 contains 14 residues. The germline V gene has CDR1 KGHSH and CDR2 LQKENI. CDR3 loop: CASSPGGSNYGYTF. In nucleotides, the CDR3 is TGTGCCAGCTCACCTGGAGGTTCTAACTATGGCTACACCTTC.

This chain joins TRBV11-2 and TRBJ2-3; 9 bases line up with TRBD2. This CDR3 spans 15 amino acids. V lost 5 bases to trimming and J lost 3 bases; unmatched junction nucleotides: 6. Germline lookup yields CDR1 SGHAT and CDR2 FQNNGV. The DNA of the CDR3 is TGTGCCAGCAGCCGCGGGGGGGCCGGGACAGATACGCAGTATTTT. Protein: CASSRGGAGTDTQYF.